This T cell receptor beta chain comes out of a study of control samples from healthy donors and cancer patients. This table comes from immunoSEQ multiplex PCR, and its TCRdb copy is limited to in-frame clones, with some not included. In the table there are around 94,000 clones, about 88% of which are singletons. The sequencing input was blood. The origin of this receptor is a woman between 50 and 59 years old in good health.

Written as DNA, the CDR3 is TGTGCCACCAGTGCTAGCGGGGGGAGGGATGAGCAGTTCTTC. Translating gives CATSASGGRDEQFF. The V and J genes are TRBV24-1 and TRBJ2-1, with 11 bases identical to TRBD2. This CDR3 comprises 14 residues. Germline CDR1 KGHDR, CDR2 SFDVKD. V dropped 5 bases and J dropped 8; count of bases not matched to a gene: 4.